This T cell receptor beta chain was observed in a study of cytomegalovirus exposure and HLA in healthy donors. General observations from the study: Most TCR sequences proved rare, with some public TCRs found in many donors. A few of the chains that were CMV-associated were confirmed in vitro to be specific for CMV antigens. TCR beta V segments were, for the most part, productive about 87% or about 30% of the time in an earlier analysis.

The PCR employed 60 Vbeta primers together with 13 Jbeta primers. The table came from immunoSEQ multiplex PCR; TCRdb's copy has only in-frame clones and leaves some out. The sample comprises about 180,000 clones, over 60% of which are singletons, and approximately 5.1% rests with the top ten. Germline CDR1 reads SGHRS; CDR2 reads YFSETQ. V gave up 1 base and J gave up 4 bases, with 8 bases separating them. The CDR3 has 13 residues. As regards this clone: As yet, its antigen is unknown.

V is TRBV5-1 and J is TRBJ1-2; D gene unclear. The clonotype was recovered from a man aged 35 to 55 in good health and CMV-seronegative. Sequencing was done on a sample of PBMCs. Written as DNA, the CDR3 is TGCGCCAGCAGCTTGAGGGAGCGCTATGGCTACACCTTC. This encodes CASSLRERYGYTF.